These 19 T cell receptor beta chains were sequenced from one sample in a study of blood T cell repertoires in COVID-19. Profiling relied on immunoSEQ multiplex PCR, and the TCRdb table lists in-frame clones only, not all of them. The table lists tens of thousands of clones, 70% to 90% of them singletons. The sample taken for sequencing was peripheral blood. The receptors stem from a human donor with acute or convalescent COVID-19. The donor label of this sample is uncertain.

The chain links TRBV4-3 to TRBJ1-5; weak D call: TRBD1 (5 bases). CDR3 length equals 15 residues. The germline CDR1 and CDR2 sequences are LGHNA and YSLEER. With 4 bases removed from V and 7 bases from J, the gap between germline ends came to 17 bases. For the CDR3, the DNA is TGCGCCAGCAGCCGGGCTCGGGGGATTGGGCAGCCCCAGCATTTT. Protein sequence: CASSRARGIGQPQHF.

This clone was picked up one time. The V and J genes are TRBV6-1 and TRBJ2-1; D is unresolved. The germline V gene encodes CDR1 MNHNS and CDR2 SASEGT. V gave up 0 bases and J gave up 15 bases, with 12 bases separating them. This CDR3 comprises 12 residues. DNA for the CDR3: TGTGCCAGCAGTGAAGCTGGCCCGCCTCTGTTCTTC. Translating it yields CASSEAGPPLFF.

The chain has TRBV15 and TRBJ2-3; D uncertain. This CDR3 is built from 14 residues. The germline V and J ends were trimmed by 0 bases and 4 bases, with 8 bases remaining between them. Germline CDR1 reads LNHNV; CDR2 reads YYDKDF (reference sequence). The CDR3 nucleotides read TGTGCCACCAGCAGAGATTACAGCTCAGATACGCAGTATTTT. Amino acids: CATSRDYSSDTQYF.

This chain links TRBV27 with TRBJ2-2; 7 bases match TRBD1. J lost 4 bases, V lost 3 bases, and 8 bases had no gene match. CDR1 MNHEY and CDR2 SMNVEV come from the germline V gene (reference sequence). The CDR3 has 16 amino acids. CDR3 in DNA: TGTGCCAGCAGTTTTAGTAGGGGGCGCATCACCGGGGAGCTGTTTTTT. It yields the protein CASSFSRGRITGELFF.

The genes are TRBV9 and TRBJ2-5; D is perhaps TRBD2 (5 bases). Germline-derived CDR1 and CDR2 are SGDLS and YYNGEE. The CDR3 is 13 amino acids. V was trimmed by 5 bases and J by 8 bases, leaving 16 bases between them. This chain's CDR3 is CASSRGSWSTQYF. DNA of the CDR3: TGTGCCAGCAGTCGGGGTAGCTGGAGTACCCAGTACTTC.

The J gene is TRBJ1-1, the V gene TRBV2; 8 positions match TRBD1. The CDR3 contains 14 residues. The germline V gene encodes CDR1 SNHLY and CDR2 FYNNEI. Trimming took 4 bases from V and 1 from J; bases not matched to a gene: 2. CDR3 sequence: CASSGTGGNTEAFF. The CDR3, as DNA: TGTGCCAGCAGTGGAACAGGGGGGAACACTGAAGCTTTCTTT.

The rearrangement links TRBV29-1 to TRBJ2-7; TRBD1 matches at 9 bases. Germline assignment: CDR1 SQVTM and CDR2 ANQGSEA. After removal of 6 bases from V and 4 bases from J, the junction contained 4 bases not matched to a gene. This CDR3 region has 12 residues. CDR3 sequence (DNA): TGCAGCGTAGGGACAGGGCCTTACGAGCAGTACTTC. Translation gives CSVGTGPYEQYF.

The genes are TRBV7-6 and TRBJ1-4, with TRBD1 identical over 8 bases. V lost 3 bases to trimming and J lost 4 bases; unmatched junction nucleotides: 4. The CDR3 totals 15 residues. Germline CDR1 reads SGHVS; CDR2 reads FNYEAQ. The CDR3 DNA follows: TGTGCCAGCAGCTTTAGGACAGGGTATAATGAAAAACTGTTTTTT. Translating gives CASSFRTGYNEKLFF.

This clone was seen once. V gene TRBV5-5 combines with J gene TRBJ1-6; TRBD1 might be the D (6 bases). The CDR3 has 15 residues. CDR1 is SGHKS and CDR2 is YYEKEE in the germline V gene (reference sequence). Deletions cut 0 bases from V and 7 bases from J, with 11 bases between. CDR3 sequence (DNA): TGTGCCAGCAGCTTGGGACAGGCCGAAAATTCACCCCTCCACTTT. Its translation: CASSLGQAENSPLHF.

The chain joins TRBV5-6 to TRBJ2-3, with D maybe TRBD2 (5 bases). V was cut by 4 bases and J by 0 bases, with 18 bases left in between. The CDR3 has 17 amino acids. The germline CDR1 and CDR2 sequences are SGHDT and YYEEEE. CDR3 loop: CASSGAGSSRSTDTQYF. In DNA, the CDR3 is TGTGCCAGCAGCGGCGCCGGCTCTAGCCGTAGCACAGATACGCAGTATTTT.

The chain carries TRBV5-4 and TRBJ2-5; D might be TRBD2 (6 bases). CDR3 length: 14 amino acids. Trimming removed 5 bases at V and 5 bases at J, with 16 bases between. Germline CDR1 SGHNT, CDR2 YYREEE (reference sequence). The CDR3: CASRADGGGETQYF. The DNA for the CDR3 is TGTGCCAGCAGGGCCGATGGGGGAGGCGAGACCCAGTACTTC.

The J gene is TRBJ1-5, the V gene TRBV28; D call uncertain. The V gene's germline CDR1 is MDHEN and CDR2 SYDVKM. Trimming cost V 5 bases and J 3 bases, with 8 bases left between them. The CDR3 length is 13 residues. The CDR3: CASSEVLNQPQHF. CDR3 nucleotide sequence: TGTGCCAGCAGTGAGGTCCTCAATCAGCCCCAGCATTTT.

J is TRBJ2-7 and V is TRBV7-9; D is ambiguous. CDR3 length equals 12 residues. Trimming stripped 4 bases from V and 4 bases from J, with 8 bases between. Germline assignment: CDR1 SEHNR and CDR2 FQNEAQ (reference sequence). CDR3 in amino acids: CASSSLPYEQYF. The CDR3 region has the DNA TGTGCCAGCAGCTCCCTCCCGTACGAGCAGTACTTC. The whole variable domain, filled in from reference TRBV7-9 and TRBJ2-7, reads DTGVSQNPRHKITKRGQNVTFRCDPISEHNRLYWYRQTLGQGPEFLTYFQNEAQLEKSRLLSDRFSAERPKGSFSTLEIQRTEQGDSAMYLCASSSLPYEQYFGPGTRLTVT.

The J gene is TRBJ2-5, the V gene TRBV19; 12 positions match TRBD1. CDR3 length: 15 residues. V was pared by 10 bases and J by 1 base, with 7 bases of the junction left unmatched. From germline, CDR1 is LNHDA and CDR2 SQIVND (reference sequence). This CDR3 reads CATRDRGRTQETQYF. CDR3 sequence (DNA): TGTGCCACCAGGGACAGGGGGCGAACCCAAGAGACCCAGTACTTC.

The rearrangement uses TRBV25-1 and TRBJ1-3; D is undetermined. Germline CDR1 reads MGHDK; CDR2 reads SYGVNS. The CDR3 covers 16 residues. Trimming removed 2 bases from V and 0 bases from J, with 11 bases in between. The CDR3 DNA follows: TGTGCCAGCAGTGAAGCCATTCCAGGCTCTGGAAACACCATATATTTT. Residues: CASSEAIPGSGNTIYF.

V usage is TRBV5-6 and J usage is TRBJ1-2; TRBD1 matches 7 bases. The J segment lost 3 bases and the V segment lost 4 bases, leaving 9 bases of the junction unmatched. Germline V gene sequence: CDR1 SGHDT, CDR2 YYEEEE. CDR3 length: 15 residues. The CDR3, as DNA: TGTGCCAGCAGCCAGCCAGGGGGATGGTACTATGGCTACACCTTC. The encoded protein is CASSQPGGWYYGYTF.

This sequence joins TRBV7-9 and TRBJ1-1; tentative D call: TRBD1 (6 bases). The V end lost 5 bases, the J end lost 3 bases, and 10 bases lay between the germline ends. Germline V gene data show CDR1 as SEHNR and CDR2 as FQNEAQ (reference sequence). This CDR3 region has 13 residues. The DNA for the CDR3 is TGTGCCAGCAGCGAAACAGGGTACACTGAAGCTTTCTTT. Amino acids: CASSETGYTEAFF.

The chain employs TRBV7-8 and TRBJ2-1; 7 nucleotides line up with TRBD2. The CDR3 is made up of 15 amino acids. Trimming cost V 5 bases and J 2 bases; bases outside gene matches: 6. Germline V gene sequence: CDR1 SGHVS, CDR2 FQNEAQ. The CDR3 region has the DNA TGTGCCAGCAGCCAAACCGGGACTACCTACAATGAGCAGTTCTTC. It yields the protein CASSQTGTTYNEQFF.

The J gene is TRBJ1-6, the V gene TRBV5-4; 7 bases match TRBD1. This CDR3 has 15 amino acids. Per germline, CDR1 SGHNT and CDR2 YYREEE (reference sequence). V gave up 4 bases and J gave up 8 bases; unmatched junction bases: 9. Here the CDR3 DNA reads TGTGCCAGCAGCCATGGACAGGTTAGGGATTCACCCCTCCACTTT. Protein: CASSHGQVRDSPLHF.